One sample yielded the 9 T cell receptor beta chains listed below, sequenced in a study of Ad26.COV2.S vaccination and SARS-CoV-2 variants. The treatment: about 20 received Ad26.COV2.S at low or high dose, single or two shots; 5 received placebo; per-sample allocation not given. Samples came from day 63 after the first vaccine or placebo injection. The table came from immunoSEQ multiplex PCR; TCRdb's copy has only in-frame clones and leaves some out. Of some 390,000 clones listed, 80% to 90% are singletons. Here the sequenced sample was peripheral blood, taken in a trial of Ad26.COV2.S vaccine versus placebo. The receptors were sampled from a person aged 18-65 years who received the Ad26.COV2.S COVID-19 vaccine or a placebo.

The CDR3 region has the DNA TGTGCCAGCAGTTTAGACAGGGGGTTAAACACCGGGGAGCTGTTTTTT. Translation gives CASSLDRGLNTGELFF. The J gene is TRBJ2-2, the V gene TRBV6-5; 9 bases are shared with TRBD1. J lost 2 bases, V lost 4 bases, and 5 bases had no gene match. From germline, CDR1 is MNHEY and CDR2 SVGAGI. The CDR3 covers 16 residues.

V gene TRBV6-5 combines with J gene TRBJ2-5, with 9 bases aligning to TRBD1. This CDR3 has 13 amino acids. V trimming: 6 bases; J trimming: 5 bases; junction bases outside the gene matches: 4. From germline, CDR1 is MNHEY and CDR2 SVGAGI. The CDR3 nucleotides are TGTGCCAGCAGGGGGACAGGGTGGGAGACCCAGTACTTC. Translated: CASRGTGWETQYF.

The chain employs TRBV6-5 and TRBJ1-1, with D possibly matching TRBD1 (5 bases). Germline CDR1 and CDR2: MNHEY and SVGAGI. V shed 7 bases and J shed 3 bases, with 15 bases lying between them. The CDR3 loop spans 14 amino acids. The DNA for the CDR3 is TGTGCCAGCATCCGGGGGGGGTCATACACTGAAGCTTTCTTT. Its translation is CASIRGGSYTEAFF.

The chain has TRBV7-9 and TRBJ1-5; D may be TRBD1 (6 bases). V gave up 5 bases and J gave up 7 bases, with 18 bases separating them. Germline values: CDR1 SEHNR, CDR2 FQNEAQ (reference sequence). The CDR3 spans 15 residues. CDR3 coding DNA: TGTGCCAGCAGCCCAGGACAGTCCGATTCCCAGCCCCAGCATTTT. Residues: CASSPGQSDSQPQHF.

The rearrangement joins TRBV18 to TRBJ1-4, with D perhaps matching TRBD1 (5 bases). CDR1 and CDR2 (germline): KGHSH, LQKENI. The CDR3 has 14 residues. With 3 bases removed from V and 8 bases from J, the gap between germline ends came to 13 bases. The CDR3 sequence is CASSPPQGREKLFF. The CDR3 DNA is TGTGCCAGCTCACCCCCCCAGGGAAGAGAAAAACTGTTTTTT.

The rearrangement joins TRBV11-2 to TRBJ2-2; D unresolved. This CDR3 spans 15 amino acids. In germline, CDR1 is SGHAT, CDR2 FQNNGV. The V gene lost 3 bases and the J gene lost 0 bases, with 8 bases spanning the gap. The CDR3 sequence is CASSFMDANTGELFF. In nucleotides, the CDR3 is TGTGCCAGCAGCTTCATGGATGCGAACACCGGGGAGCTGTTTTTT.

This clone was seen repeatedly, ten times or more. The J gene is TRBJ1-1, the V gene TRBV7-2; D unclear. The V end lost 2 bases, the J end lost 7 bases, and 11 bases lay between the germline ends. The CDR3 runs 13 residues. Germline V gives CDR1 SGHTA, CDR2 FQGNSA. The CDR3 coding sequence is TGTGCCAGCAGCTTAAACTCCTTTGTTGAAGCTTTCTTT. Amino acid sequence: CASSLNSFVEAFF.

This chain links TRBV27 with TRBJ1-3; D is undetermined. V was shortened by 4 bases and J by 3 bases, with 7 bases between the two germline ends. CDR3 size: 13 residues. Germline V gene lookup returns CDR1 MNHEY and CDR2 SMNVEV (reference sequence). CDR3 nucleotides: TGTGCCAGCAGTTACTCGGGTGGAAACACCATATATTTT. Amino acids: CASSYSGGNTIYF.

The CDR3 DNA reads TGCGCCAGCAGCTTCGGGACATCCAAAAACATTCAGTACTTC. It is translated as CASSFGTSKNIQYF. This rearrangement joins TRBV5-1 to TRBJ2-4; D might be TRBD1 (6 bases). Germline V gene lookup returns CDR1 SGHRS and CDR2 YFSETQ. The CDR3 is made up of 14 amino acids. Trimming removed 2 bases at V and 2 bases at J, with 8 bases between.